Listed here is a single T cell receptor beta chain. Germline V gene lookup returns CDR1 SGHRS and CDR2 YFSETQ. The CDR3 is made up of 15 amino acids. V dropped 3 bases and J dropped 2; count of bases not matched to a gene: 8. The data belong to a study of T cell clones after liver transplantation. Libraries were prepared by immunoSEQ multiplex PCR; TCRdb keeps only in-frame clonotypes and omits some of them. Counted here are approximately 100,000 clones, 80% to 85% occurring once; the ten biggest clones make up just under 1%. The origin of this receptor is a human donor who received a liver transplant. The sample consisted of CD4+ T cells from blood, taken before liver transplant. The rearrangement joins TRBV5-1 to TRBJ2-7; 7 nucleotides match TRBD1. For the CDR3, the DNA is TGCGCCAGCAGCTCTAGACAGGGAAGCGCCTACGAGCAGTACTTC. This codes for CASSSRQGSAYEQYF.